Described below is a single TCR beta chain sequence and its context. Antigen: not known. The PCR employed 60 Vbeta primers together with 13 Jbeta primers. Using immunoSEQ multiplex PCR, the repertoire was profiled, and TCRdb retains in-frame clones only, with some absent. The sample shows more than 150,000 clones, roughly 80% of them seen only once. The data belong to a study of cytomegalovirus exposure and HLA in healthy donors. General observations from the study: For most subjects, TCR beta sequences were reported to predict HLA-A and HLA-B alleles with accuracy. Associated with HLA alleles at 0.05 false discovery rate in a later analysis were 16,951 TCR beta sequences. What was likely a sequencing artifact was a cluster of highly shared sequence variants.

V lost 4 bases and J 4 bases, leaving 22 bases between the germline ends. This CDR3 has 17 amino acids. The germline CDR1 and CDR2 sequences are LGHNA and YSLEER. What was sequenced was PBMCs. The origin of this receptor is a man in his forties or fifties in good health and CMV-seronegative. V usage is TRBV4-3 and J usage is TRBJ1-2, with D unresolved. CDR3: CASSPSLGQTGSYGYTF. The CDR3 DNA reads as TGCGCCAGCAGCCCTTCTCTGGGCCAAACCGGAAGCTATGGCTACACCTTC.